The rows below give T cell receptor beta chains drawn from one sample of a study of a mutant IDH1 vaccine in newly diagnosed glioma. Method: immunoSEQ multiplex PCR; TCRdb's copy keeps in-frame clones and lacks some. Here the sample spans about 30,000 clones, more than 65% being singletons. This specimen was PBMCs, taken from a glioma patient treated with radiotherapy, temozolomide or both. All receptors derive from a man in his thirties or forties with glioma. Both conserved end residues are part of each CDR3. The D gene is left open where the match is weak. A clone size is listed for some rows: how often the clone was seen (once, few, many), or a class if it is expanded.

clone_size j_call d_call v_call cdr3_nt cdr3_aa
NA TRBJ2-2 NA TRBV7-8 TGTGCCAGCATTGGTGGGTCCCCCAACACCGGGGAGCTGTTTTTT CASIGGSPNTGELFF
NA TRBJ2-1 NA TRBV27 TGTGCCAGCAGTGGCAACAGTGAGCAGTTCTTC CASSGNSEQFF
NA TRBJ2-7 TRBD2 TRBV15 TGTGCCACCAGCAGAACTAGCGGGGCTTACGAGCAGTACTTC CATSRTSGAYEQYF
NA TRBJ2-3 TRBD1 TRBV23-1 TGCGCCAGCAGCCGCGGACAGGACCCTGCAGATACGCAGTATTTT CASSRGQDPADTQYF
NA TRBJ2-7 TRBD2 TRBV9 TGTGCCAGCAGCGTAGGTCTAGCGGGAGTGGGCTACGAGCAGTACTTC CASSVGLAGVGYEQYF
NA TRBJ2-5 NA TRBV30 TGTGCCTGGAGGGCTAGTCTCTTAGAGACCCAGTACTTC CAWRASLLETQYF
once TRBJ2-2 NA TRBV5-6 TGTGCCAGCAGCAAGGGAGGGACAGAGAACACCGGGGAGCTGTTTTTT CASSKGGTENTGELFF
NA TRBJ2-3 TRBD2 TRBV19 TGTGCCAGTAGTTCGGGAGCGGGAACAGATACGCAGTATTTT CASSSGAGTDTQYF
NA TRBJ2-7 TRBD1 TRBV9 TGTGCCAGCAGCCGAGGGGGACAGGGCCACGAGCAGTACTTC CASSRGGQGHEQYF
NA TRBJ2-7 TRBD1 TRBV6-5 TGTGCCAGCTGGGACAGGGGTTCCTACGAGCAGTACTTC CASWDRGSYEQYF
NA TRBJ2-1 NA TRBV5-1 TGCGCCAGCAGCCCGGATCCAGCGGACACCTACAATGAGCAGTTCTTC CASSPDPADTYNEQFF
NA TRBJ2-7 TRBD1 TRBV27 TGTGCCAGCAGTTTACGACAGGGGGTATCCTACGAGCAGTACTTC CASSLRQGVSYEQYF
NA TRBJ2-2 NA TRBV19 TGTGCCAGTAGTATTTACCTGAACACCGGGGAGCTGTTTTTT CASSIYLNTGELFF
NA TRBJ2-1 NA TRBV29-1 TGCAGCGTCAAGCGGGTTGGTGTCTACAATGAGCAGTTCTTC CSVKRVGVYNEQFF
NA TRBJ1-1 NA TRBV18 TGTGCCAGCTCCCGTCCCCGGGGGGACTTAATGAACACTGAAGCTTTCTTT CASSRPRGDLMNTEAFF
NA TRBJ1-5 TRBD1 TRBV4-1 TGCGCCAGCAGCCGCCGGGACAGGGGGCTGAGTAGCAATCAGCCCCAGCATTTT CASSRRDRGLSSNQPQHF
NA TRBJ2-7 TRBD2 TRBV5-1 TGCGCCAGCAGCTTGTCGACTAGCGGGGGGGGAGAGCAGTACTTC CASSLSTSGGGEQYF
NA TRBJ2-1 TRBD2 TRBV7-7 TGTGCCAGCAGCCTTACTAGCGGGGCCCCCTACAATGAGCAGTTCTTC CASSLTSGAPYNEQFF
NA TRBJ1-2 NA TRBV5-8 TGTGCCAGCAGCTTGGGGCTGGGAACAAATGGCTACACCTTC CASSLGLGTNGYTF
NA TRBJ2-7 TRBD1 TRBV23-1 TGCGCCAGCAGTCAACCCGGGACAGGGGGCTCCTACGAGCAGTACTTC CASSQPGTGGSYEQYF
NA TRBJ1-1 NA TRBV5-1 TGCGCCAGCAGCTTGAAGTCAGGGGACGAGAGTGGGGCCTTGAACACTGAAGCTTTCTTT CASSLKSGDESGALNTEAFF
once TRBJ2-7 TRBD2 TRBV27 TGTGCCAGCAGTTTATGGACTAGCGGGAGCATCGCCTACGAGCAGTACTTC CASSLWTSGSIAYEQYF